What follows are 21 T cell receptor beta chains derived from one specimen sequenced in a study of T-cell memory formation after mild COVID-19. TCRdb used MiXCR to reprocess the 5' RACE reads, holding one entry per CDR3 protein. The sample has roughly 600,000 distinct CDR3 sequences; more than 15% are singletons. Sequencing input: PBMCs or a T cell subset sorted from them (not recorded which). The receptors originated from an adult woman who had mild COVID-19 (a few samples of this study predate the infection). Cell type and time point are not known.

In the case of this clonotype: A read error may produce the germline difference seen at one junction end. V usage is TRBV29-1 and J usage is TRBJ2-7, with D perhaps TRBD1 or TRBD2 (5 bases each). The CDR3 sequence is 12 residues long. Germline loops: CDR1 SQVTM, CDR2 ANQGSEA. The CDR3 is CSVDMGVQPLIF. The CDR3 nucleotides are TGCAGCGTTGATATGGGGGTGCAGCCCCTTATCTTC.

The V and J genes are TRBV29-1 and TRBJ2-2; D unclear. The CDR3 loop spans 11 amino acids. The V end was cut by 7 bases, the J end by 1 base, with 4 bases between. Germline CDR1 is SQVTM and CDR2 is ANQGSEA. The CDR3 region is CSAQNTGELFF. The CDR3 DNA sequence: TGCAGCGCTCAGAACACCGGGGAGCTGTTTTTT.

The chain carries TRBV29-1 and TRBJ1-4; TRBD1 might be the D (5 bases). The CDR3 spans 12 residues. CDR1 and CDR2 (germline): SQVTM, ANQGSEA. V was shortened by 4 bases and J by 6 bases, with 9 bases between the two germline ends. The CDR3 DNA follows: TGCAGCGTTGGTACAGGCTATGAAAAACTGTTTTTT. As protein: CSVGTGYEKLFF. Supplemented by reference TRBV29-1 and TRBJ1-4, the full variable domain reads SAVISQKPSRDICQRGTSLTIQCQVDSQVTMMFWYRQQPGQSLTLIATANQGSEATYESGFVIDKFPISRPNLTFSTLTVSNMSPEDSSIYLCSVGTGYEKLFFGSGTQLSVL.

V and J are TRBV19 and TRBJ2-7; D might be TRBD2 (5 bases). This CDR3 has 13 residues. Trimming shortened V by 5 bases and J by 2 bases, and 10 bases separated the two germline ends. Per the germline V gene, CDR1 is LNHDA and CDR2 is SQIVND (reference sequence). CDR3 coding DNA: TGTGCCAGTAGTTACCTGGGAGCCTACGAGCAGTACTTC. Translation gives CASSYLGAYEQYF.

The chain combines TRBV24-1 with TRBJ1-2, with 7 bases fitting TRBD1. The germline gives CDR1 KGHDR, CDR2 SFDVKD. The V segment lost 0 bases and the J segment 7 bases; nucleotides outside the gene matches: 7. The CDR3 length is 15 residues. CDR3 region: CATSDLSWAGGGYTF. CDR3 DNA sequence: TGTGCCACCAGTGATTTGAGTTGGGCAGGGGGTGGCTACACCTTC.

This clonotype was observed a few times. The chain carries TRBV28 and TRBJ2-3, with 9 nucleotides matching TRBD1. With 8 bases clipped from V and 0 bases from J, the junction kept 6 bases outside the gene matches. Germline V gene lookup returns CDR1 MDHEN and CDR2 SYDVKM. This CDR3 is built from 15 residues. The CDR3 region is CASRGQGPSTDTQYF. The CDR3 DNA reads TGTGCCAGCCGAGGACAGGGGCCAAGCACAGATACGCAGTATTTT.

This chain connects TRBV12-3 or TRBV12-4 to TRBJ2-7, with a weak D call TRBD2 (7 bases). The germline V and J ends were trimmed by 1 base and 9 bases, with 16 bases remaining between them. The CDR3 sequence is 14 residues long. The DNA for the CDR3 is TGTGCCAGCAGTTTAGGAGCGCACGGGGGGCGGCAGTACTTC. This codes for CASSLGAHGGRQYF.

The rearrangement joins TRBV13 to TRBJ2-3, with TRBD2 identical over 11 bases. The CDR3 contains 19 residues. V shed 5 bases and J 0 bases; nucleotides not matched to a gene: 13. Germline V gives CDR1 PRHDT, CDR2 FYEKMQ (reference sequence). CDR3 sequence (DNA): TGTGCCAGCAGCCTCTTTCGACTAGCGGGATTGGGGAGCACAGATACGCAGTATTTT. This translates into CASSLFRLAGLGSTDTQYF.

The chain uses TRBV5-1 and TRBJ2-7; D is unclear. CDR1 SGHRS and CDR2 YFSETQ come from the germline V gene. The CDR3 length is 12 residues. The V and J ends lost 3 bases and 5 bases respectively, with 9 bases between them. The CDR3 loop is CASSSTLNEQYF. The CDR3 DNA follows: TGCGCCAGCAGCTCTACCTTGAACGAGCAGTACTTC.

V and J are TRBV2 and TRBJ2-7; 9 bases fit TRBD1. Per the germline V gene, CDR1 is SNHLY and CDR2 is FYNNEI. The CDR3 covers 14 residues. After removal of 7 bases from V and 2 bases from J, the junction contained 6 bases not matched to a gene. DNA for the CDR3: TGTGCCAGCACCTCGGACAGGGGAGCCTACGAGCAGTACTTC. It yields the protein CASTSDRGAYEQYF.

The genes are TRBV21-1 and TRBJ1-5. TRBV21-1 is flagged as a pseudogene. There are 11 residues in the CDR3. This CDR3 is CASSKEQPQHF. The CDR3 DNA is TGTGCCAGCAGCAAAGAGCAGCCCCAGCATTTT.

This clonotype was counted once. The rearrangement links TRBV5-4 to TRBJ2-3; 7 bases are a match to TRBD1. V lost 4 bases and J lost 2; bases outside the gene matches: 4. The germline V gene encodes CDR1 SGHNT and CDR2 YYREEE (reference sequence). This CDR3 region has 14 residues. CDR3 amino acids: CASSRDSITDTQYF. The DNA for the CDR3 is TGTGCCAGCAGCCGGGACAGCATCACAGATACGCAGTATTTT.

The rearrangement links TRBV6-5 to TRBJ1-1, with D tentatively TRBD1 (6 bases). The CDR3 runs 14 residues. Germline CDR1 is MNHEY and CDR2 is SVGAGI. Trimming took off 2 bases at V and 10 bases at J, with 17 bases between the two ends. As DNA, the CDR3 is TGTGCCAGCAGTTACGACCAGGGGTATATGGGAGCTTTCTTT. Encoded protein: CASSYDQGYMGAFF.

This clonotype showed up just a few times. This chain uses TRBV24-1 with TRBJ2-2; D ambiguous. CDR1 is KGHDR and CDR2 is SFDVKD in the germline V gene. CDR3 size: 18 residues. Trimming took 1 base from V and 1 from J, leaving 15 bases between them. CDR3 region: CATSDFGVESQNTGELFF. DNA for the CDR3: TGTGCCACCAGTGATTTTGGGGTAGAGTCCCAGAACACCGGGGAGCTGTTTTTT.

This sequence joins TRBV9 and TRBJ2-7; no definite D call. Trimming shortened V by 2 bases and J by 0 bases, and 12 bases separated the two germline ends. The CDR3 extends over 15 amino acids. CDR1 SGDLS and CDR2 YYNGEE come from the germline V gene. The CDR3 bases are TGTGCCAGCAGCGTCGGTGTCAGCCACTCCTACGAGCAGTACTTC. Protein sequence: CASSVGVSHSYEQYF.

In DNA, the CDR3 is TGTGCCAGCAGCCAAGAAACAGGGGGCGGCTACGAGCAGTACTTC. Amino acids: CASSQETGGGYEQYF. The chain is built from TRBV4-2 and TRBJ2-7; 9 nucleotides match TRBD1. Germline CDR1 is LGHNA and CDR2 is YNFKEQ. The CDR3 runs to 15 residues. After removal of 0 bases from V and 3 bases from J, the junction contained 3 bases not matched to a gene.

The V and J genes are TRBV3-1 and TRBJ1-1, with D uncertain. V shed 1 base and J shed 0 bases, with 6 bases lying between them. Per the germline V gene, CDR1 is LGHDT and CDR2 is YNNKEL (reference sequence). The CDR3 is made up of 14 amino acids. The CDR3 region is CASSQVRMNTEAFF. The DNA for the CDR3 is TGTGCCAGCAGCCAAGTTAGGATGAACACTGAAGCTTTCTTT.

This clonotype was detected only a few times. V is TRBV7-2 and J is TRBJ2-3; 9 nucleotides match TRBD1. Germline V CDR1 and CDR2: SGHTA, FQGNSA. This CDR3 contains 21 residues. V shed 2 bases, J shed 0 bases, and the junction held 18 bases outside the gene matches. CDR3 in amino acids: CASSLYRDPQGASTSTDTQYF. The CDR3 coding sequence is TGTGCCAGCAGCTTATATCGGGACCCACAGGGGGCATCAACTAGCACAGATACGCAGTATTTT.

The chain links TRBV7-8 to TRBJ2-7, with 7 positions matching TRBD1. Germline V gene lookup returns CDR1 SGHVS and CDR2 FQNEAQ. This CDR3 contains 14 residues. The V segment lost 5 bases and the J segment 5 bases; nucleotides outside the gene matches: 9. CDR3 nucleotides: TGTGCCAGCAGCCTCCAGGGGGTTTCCCACGAGCAGTACTTC. Protein product: CASSLQGVSHEQYF.

The CDR3 bases are TGTGCCAGCACCCCGGGCGGGGGGGCCGTCGAGACCCAGTACTTC. Translating it yields CASTPGGGAVETQYF. V and J are TRBV7-6 and TRBJ2-5; 9 bases line up with TRBD2. Germline CDR1 and CDR2: SGHVS and FNYEAQ. CDR3 length equals 15 residues. The V gene end was trimmed by 7 bases and the J gene end by 5 bases; junction bases not matched to a gene: 11.

There are a few counts of this clonotype. V gene TRBV4-1 combines with J gene TRBJ2-1, with TRBD2 matching over 10 bases. The trim removed 4 bases at V and 4 bases at J, leaving 7 bases unmatched. The CDR3 has 16 amino acids. Germline V gene lookup returns CDR1 MGHRA and CDR2 YSYEKL. The DNA of the CDR3 is TGCGCCAGCAGCCTGCTTGGACTAGCGGATTACAATGAGCAGTTCTTC. This gives the protein CASSLLGLADYNEQFF.